What follows are 14 T cell receptor beta chains derived from one specimen sequenced in a study of shared clonotypes between healthy human individuals. Profiling relied on immunoSEQ multiplex PCR, and the TCRdb table lists in-frame clones only, not all of them. Here the sample spans millions of clones, 85% to 95% being singletons. The sample taken for sequencing was naive CD4+ T cells sorted from blood. Subset here: CD45RA+ positively selected. The receptors come from a man aged 18 to 30 in good health.

The rearrangement uses TRBV7-9 and TRBJ2-1; either TRBD1 or TRBD2 may fit D (6 bases each). CDR3 size: 12 residues. V lost 5 bases and J 10 bases, leaving 12 bases between the germline ends. From germline, CDR1 is SEHNR and CDR2 FQNEAQ (reference sequence). CDR3 sequence: CASSLRGEEQFF. CDR3 sequence (DNA): TGTGCCAGCAGCCTAAGGGGGGAAGAGCAGTTCTTC.

The J gene is TRBJ1-5, the V gene TRBV30, with D tentatively TRBD1 (5 bases). This CDR3 is 15 amino acids long. Germline V CDR1 and CDR2: GTSNPN, SVGIG (reference sequence). V dropped 0 bases and J dropped 3 bases, with 12 bases sitting between them. The CDR3 protein is CAWSVQEPYNQPQHF. CDR3 DNA sequence: TGTGCCTGGAGTGTACAGGAACCCTACAATCAGCCCCAGCATTTT.

This sequence joins TRBV10-1 and TRBJ1-5; TRBD1 agrees at 11 bases. Trimming at V came to 6 bases and at J to 4 bases, leaving 5 bases not matched to a gene. The CDR3 totals 15 residues. The germline CDR1 and CDR2 sequences are WNHNN and SYGVQD (reference sequence). CDR3 sequence (DNA): TGCGCCAGCAGCCCAGGGACAGGGGGGAATCAGCCCCAGCATTTT. As protein: CASSPGTGGNQPQHF.

The chain links TRBV2 to TRBJ2-1; tentative D call: TRBD2 (5 bases). Between the trimmed V and J ends, which lost 2 bases and 1 base, there was a span of 9 bases. The V gene's germline CDR1 is SNHLY and CDR2 FYNNEI. CDR3 length: 15 residues. In DNA, the CDR3 is TGTGCCAGCAGTGAACTGCGGGTTTCCTACAATGAGCAGTTCTTC. It encodes CASSELRVSYNEQFF.

The chain joins TRBV7-8 to TRBJ2-7; D remains ambiguous. The CDR3 spans 14 residues. Trimming left V 6 bases short and J 2 bases short, with 14 bases between. The germline V gene encodes CDR1 SGHVS and CDR2 FQNEAQ. The DNA for the CDR3 is TGTGCCAGCAGTCCGCGTAAAACCACCTACGAGCAGTACTTC. As protein: CASSPRKTTYEQYF.

The rearrangement uses TRBV7-6 and TRBJ2-3; tentative D call: TRBD2 (5 bases). Trimming took 3 bases from V and 8 from J, leaving 15 bases between them. CDR3 size: 14 residues. Germline CDR1 reads SGHVS; CDR2 reads FNYEAQ. The CDR3 nucleotides are TGTGCCAGCAGCTTGAATAGCGAGGTCGGTACGCAGTATTTT. This encodes CASSLNSEVGTQYF.

This chain uses TRBV18 with TRBJ1-6; D is uncertain. In germline, CDR1 is KGHSH, CDR2 LQKENI. V lost 1 base, J lost 7 bases, and 14 bases lay in between. The CDR3 spans 16 residues. The CDR3 sequence: CASSPQPGKENSPLHF. The CDR3 bases are TGTGCCAGCTCACCACAGCCGGGAAAGGAAAATTCACCCCTCCACTTT. The entire variable domain, with the rest obtained from reference TRBV18 and TRBJ1-6, is as follows: NAGVMQNPRHLVRRRGQEARLRCSPMKGHSHVYWYRQLPEEGLKFMVYLQKENIIDESGMPKERFSAEFPKEGPSILRIQQVVRGDSAAYFCASSPQPGKENSPLHFGNGTRLTVT.

This chain connects TRBV9 to TRBJ1-2; no firm D call. The germline V gene encodes CDR1 SGDLS and CDR2 YYNGEE. Trimming took 0 bases from V and 3 from J, leaving 12 bases between them. This CDR3 has 15 residues. The CDR3 sequence: CASSVDQAPHYGYTF. The CDR3 bases are TGTGCCAGCAGCGTAGACCAAGCCCCACACTATGGCTACACCTTC.

V gene TRBV14 combines with J gene TRBJ1-6, with D possibly TRBD1 on 5 matching bases. The CDR3 is 16 residues long. Between the trimmed V and J ends, which lost 1 base and 9 bases, there was a span of 16 bases. Germline CDR1 reads SGHDN; CDR2 reads FVKESK. The CDR3 loop reads CASSQVMGGWISPLHF. The CDR3 coding sequence is TGTGCCAGCAGCCAAGTAATGGGGGGTTGGATTTCACCCCTCCACTTT.

The gene calls are TRBV12-5 and TRBJ2-2; TRBD2 matches at 13 bases. In germline, CDR1 is LGHNT, CDR2 FRNRAP. There are 19 residues in the CDR3. Trimming took 0 bases from V and 7 from J; bases not matched to a gene: 11. CDR3 in DNA: TGTGCTAGTGGTTTGGTACCCCTAGGACTAGCGGGAGCGGTCGGGGAGCTGTTTTTT. Amino acids: CASGLVPLGLAGAVGELFF.

With regard to this clone: It may be a read error: a sequence one base away is much more abundant. V is TRBV5-6 and J is TRBJ2-1; 11 bases are shared with TRBD2. Per the germline V gene, CDR1 is SGHDT and CDR2 is YYEEEE. The CDR3 has 13 amino acids. Trimming at V came to 3 bases and at J to 7 bases, leaving 0 bases not matched to a gene. The CDR3 here is CASSWTSGNEQFF. As DNA, the CDR3 is TGTGCCAGCAGCTGGACTAGCGGGAATGAGCAGTTCTTC.

On this clone itself: Different DNA sequences within this sample yield the same CDR3. J is TRBJ1-6 and V is TRBV9; D gene unclear. V was shortened by 0 bases and J by 0 bases, with 7 bases between the two germline ends. The germline V gene encodes CDR1 SGDLS and CDR2 YYNGEE. The CDR3 has 16 residues. The CDR3 bases are TGTGCCAGCAGCGTAGGAGGAAGCTCCTATAATTCACCCCTCCACTTT. It encodes CASSVGGSSYNSPLHF. The entire variable domain, with the rest obtained from reference TRBV9 and TRBJ1-6, is as follows: DSGVTQTPKHLITATGQRVTLRCSPRSGDLSVYWYQQSLDQGLQFLIQYYNGEERAKGNILERFSAQQFPDLHSELNLSSLELGDSALYFCASSVGGSSYNSPLHFGNGTRLTVT.

J is TRBJ1-1 and V is TRBV11-2, with D hard to call. CDR1 is SGHAT, CDR2 FQNNGV, per germline. V was trimmed by 1 base and J by 2 bases, leaving 8 bases between them. CDR3 length: 14 amino acids. The CDR3 sequence: CASSLVASNTEAFF. CDR3 sequence (DNA): TGTGCCAGCAGCTTAGTGGCCAGTAACACTGAAGCTTTCTTT. Full variable domain (rest looked up from reference TRBV11-2 and TRBJ1-1): EAGVAQSPRYKIIEKRQSVAFWCNPISGHATLYWYQQILGQGPKLLIQFQNNGVVDDSQLPKDRFSAERLKGVDSTLKIQPAKLEDSAVYLCASSLVASNTEAFFGQGTRLTVV.

V is TRBV2 and J is TRBJ2-5; D ambiguous. V was pared by 7 bases and J by 3 bases, with 12 bases between. There are 13 residues in the CDR3. Germline V gives CDR1 SNHLY, CDR2 FYNNEI. The CDR3 protein is CASTRSWEETQYF. The CDR3 region has the DNA TGTGCCAGCACTCGTTCGTGGGAAGAGACCCAGTACTTC.